This T cell receptor beta chain was sequenced for a study of tumor-infiltrating lymphocytes in primary liver carcinoma. It was from approximately 20-30 mg of unsorted bulk tissue that RNA and DNA were co-extracted. Surgical resection was used to treat these primary liver carcinoma patients. The CDR3 runs 16 residues. Germline values: CDR1 SGHAT, CDR2 FQDESV (reference sequence). With a constant-region primer, TCR beta cDNA was made from approximately 500 ng of total RNA. Libraries for TCR beta were built through three nested multiplex PCR rounds, which together made up a slightly modified ARM-PCR procedure. Each of the first two PCR rounds ran nine to ten cycles with TRBV1-TRBV30 forward and C-beta reverse primers. A single record per CDR3 protein comes from TCRdb applying MiXCR to the multiplex PCR reads. Of fewer than 80,000 distinct CDR3 sequences listed, under 75% are singletons. In the case of this clonotype: Compared with germline, one end of the junction differs, possibly owing to a read error.

V and J are TRBV11-1 and TRBJ2-5; D is possibly TRBD2 (6 bases). Sequenced input: tumor-adjacent normal liver tissue. This receptor was identified in a man in his forties with primary liver carcinoma and hepatitis B virus infection. CDR3 sequence reads: CTSSLRSGEAQGTQYF. The CDR3 DNA reads as TGTACCAGCAGCTTACGTTCGGGGGAGGCACAAGGGACCCAGTACTTC.